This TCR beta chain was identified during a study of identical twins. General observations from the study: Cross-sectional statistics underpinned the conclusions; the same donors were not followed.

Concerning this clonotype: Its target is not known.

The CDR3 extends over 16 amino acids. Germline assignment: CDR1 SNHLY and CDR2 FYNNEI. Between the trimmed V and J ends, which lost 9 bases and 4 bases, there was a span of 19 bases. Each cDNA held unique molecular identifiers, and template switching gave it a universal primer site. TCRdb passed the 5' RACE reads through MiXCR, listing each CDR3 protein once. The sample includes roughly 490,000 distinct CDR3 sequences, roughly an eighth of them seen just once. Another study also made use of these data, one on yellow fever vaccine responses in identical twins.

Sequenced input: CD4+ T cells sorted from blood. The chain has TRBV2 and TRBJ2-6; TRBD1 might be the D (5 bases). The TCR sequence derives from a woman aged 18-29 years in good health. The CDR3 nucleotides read TGTGCCAGAAACAAGGGGCGGCGCAGAGGGGCCAACGTCCTGACTTTC. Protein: CARNKGRRRGANVLTF. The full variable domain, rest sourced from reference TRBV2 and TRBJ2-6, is EPEVTQTPSHQVTQMGQEVILRCVPISNHLYFYWYRQILGQKVEFLVSFYNNEISEKSEIFDDQFSVERPDGSNFTLKIRSTKLEDSAMYFCARNKGRRRGANVLTFGAGSRLTVL.